The entry below describes one TCR beta chain. Its antigen is undetermined. Primers: 60 Vbeta forward and 13 Jbeta reverse. Repertoires were generated with immunoSEQ multiplex PCR, while TCRdb's copy carries only in-frame clones and drops some. Of around 140,000 clones listed, around four fifths are singletons. This CDR3 region has 13 residues. Germline V lookup: CDR1 MNHEY, CDR2 SVGAGI. V lost 2 bases and J lost 10; bases outside the gene matches: 5. This specimen belongs to a study of cytomegalovirus exposure and HLA in healthy donors. Whole-study findings and limits: The classifier reportedly diagnosed cytomegalovirus status with high specificity and sensitivity. In a later analysis, at a false discovery rate of 0.05, 15,000 to 20,000 TCR beta sequences matched HLA alleles.

The sequenced sample consisted of PBMCs. This receptor was obtained from a man aged 30 to 39 in good health and CMV-seropositive. V usage is TRBV6-5 and J usage is TRBJ2-3, with 8 positions matching TRBD2. CDR3 sequence reads: CASSYHSGTAQYF. The CDR3 DNA sequence: TGTGCCAGCAGTTACCATAGCGGGACGGCGCAGTATTTT.